The sequence of this TCR beta chain was determined in a study of blood T cell repertoires in COVID-19. Study background: Samples representing acute and convalescent COVID-19 were sourced from the United States, Italy and Spain. T cells, B-cell-depleted T cells, or PBMCs provided the cDNA or gDNA that served as material.

The germline V gene has CDR1 LGHNA and CDR2 YNFKEQ. V gave up 4 bases and J gave up 4 bases; unmatched junction bases: 6. The CDR3 runs to 14 residues. Methods used by the authors: For nucleated cells, counts were estimated from reference gene primer amplification. Generated by immunoSEQ multiplex PCR, the TCRdb table keeps only in-frame clones and is missing some. The DNA was the basis for D and trimming; V, J and clone size are from that table. The sample holds some 70,000 clones, around four fifths seen once. The sequence was collected from a woman aged 45-60 years with acute or convalescent COVID-19. Sequencing was performed on peripheral blood. V usage is TRBV4-2 and J usage is TRBJ1-1; 7 positions match TRBD1. CDR3 region: CASSLTGHGTEAFF. In nucleotides, the CDR3 is TGTGCCAGCAGCCTGACAGGGCATGGCACTGAAGCTTTCTTT.